The 5 T cell receptor beta chains reported below all come from one sample, sequenced in a study of blood T cell repertoires in COVID-19 (dated by TCRdb to 2019 to 2021). Receptor amplification or capture employed the immunoSEQ multiplex PCR assay. The table comes from immuneACCESS by way of TCRdb, which keeps in-frame sequences with V and J called. Part of the clones is missing from these tables; in studies checked, under half for an unresolved V gene and the rest for unknown reasons. This sample is represented by under 150,000 clones; 88% of them were singletons. Over 9.5% of the sample lies in the top ten. The sequenced material came from peripheral blood. Receptor source: a man aged 50 to 59 with active or convalescent COVID-19.

The J gene is TRBJ1-5, the V gene TRBV7-8, with 7 bases fitting TRBD1. CDR3 length equals 16 residues. J gave up 0 bases and V 3 bases, and 5 bases lay outside the gene matches. Germline V gene sequence: CDR1 SGHVS, CDR2 FQNEAQ. Here the CDR3 reads CASSLDRPYSNQPQHF. Written as DNA, the CDR3 is TGTGCCAGCAGCTTGGACAGGCCATATAGCAATCAGCCCCAGCATTTT.

This sequence joins TRBV19 and TRBJ1-4; the D gene is possibly TRBD1 (6 bases). The CDR3 has 12 residues. Germline V gives CDR1 LNHDA, CDR2 SQIVND (reference sequence). Trimming stripped 7 bases from V and 7 bases from J, with 10 bases between. Written as DNA, the CDR3 is TGTGCCAGTAAACAGGGTGGTGAAAAACTGTTTTTT. It specifies CASKQGGEKLFF.

V is TRBV6-5 and J is TRBJ1-4, with D uncertain. Trimming shortened V by 5 bases and J by 5 bases, and 9 bases separated the two germline ends. CDR1 is MNHEY and CDR2 is SVGAGI in the germline V gene. This CDR3 is 13 amino acids long. The CDR3 region has the DNA TGTGCCAGCAGTCCCCGTGGCAATGAAAAACTGTTTTTT. This codes for CASSPRGNEKLFF.

This clone occurred once. This chain links TRBV18 with TRBJ2-6, with 9 bases fitting TRBD1. V gave up 3 bases and J gave up 4 bases; unmatched junction bases: 13. This CDR3 region has 19 residues. Germline lookup yields CDR1 KGHSH and CDR2 LQKENI. CDR3 region: CASSPSPMTGGTGANVLTF. For the CDR3, the DNA is TGTGCCAGCTCACCTTCCCCTATGACAGGGGGAACAGGGGCCAACGTCCTGACTTTC.

A single count supports this clone. The chain uses TRBV6-2 or TRBV6-3 and TRBJ2-6, with 12 bases identical to TRBD1. This CDR3 is 17 amino acids long. J gave up 4 bases and V 2 bases, and 3 bases lay outside the gene matches. CDR1 MNHEY and CDR2 SVGEGT come from the germline V gene. The CDR3 coding sequence is TGTGCCAGCAGTTACGGGACAGGGGGCGCCGGGGCCAACGTCCTGACTTTC. Protein sequence: CASSYGTGGAGANVLTF.